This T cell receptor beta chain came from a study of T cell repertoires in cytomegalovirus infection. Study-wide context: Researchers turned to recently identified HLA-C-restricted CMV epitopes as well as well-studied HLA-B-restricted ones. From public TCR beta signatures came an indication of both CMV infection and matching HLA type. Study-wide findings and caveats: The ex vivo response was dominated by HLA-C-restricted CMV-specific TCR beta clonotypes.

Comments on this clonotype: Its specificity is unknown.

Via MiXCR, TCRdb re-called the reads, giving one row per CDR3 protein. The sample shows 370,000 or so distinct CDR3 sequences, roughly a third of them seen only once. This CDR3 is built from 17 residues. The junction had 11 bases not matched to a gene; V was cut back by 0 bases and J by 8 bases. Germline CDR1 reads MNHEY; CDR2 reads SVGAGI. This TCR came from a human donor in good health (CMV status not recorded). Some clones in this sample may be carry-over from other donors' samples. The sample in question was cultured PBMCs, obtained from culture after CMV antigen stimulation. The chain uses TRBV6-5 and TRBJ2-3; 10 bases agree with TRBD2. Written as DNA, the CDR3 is TGTGCCAGCAGTTACTCGAGCGGGACTAGCGAGTACGGTACGCAGTATTTT. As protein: CASSYSSGTSEYGTQYF.